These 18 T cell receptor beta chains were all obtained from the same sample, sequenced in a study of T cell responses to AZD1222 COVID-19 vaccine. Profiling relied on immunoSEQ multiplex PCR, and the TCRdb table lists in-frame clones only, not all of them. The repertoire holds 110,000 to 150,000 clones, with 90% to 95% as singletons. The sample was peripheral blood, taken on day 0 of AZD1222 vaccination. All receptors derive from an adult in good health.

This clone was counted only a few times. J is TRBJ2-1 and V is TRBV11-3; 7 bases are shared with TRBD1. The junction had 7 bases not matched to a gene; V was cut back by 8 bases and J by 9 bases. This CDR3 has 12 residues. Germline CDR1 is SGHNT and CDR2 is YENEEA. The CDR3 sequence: CASAYAGGEQFF. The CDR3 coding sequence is TGTGCCAGCGCCTACGCAGGGGGTGAGCAGTTCTTC.

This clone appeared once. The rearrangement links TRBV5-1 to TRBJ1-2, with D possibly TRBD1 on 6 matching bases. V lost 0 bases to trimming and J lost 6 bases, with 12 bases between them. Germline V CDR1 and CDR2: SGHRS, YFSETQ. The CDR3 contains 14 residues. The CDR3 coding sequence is TGCGCCAGCAGCTTGGCCTCGGGGGGGCATGGCTACACCTTC. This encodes CASSLASGGHGYTF.

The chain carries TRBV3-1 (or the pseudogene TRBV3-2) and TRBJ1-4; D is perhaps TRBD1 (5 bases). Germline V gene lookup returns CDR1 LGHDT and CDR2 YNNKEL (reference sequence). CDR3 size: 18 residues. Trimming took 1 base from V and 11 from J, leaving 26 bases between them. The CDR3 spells CASSQAGGRVRGHGKLFF. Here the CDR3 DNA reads TGTGCCAGCAGCCAAGCGGGCGGGAGAGTACGGGGCCATGGGAAACTGTTTTTT.

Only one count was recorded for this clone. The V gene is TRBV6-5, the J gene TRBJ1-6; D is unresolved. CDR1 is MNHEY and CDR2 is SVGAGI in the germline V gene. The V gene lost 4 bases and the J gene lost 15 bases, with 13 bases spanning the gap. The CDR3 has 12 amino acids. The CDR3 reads CASSLASVGLHF. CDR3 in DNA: TGTGCCAGCAGTTTGGCCTCGGTTGGCCTCCACTTT.

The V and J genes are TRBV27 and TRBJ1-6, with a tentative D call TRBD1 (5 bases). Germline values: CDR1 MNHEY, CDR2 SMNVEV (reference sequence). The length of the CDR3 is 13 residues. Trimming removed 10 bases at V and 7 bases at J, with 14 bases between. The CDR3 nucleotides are TGTGCCACTGGGACGTCCTGGAATTCACCCCTCCACTTT. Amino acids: CATGTSWNSPLHF.

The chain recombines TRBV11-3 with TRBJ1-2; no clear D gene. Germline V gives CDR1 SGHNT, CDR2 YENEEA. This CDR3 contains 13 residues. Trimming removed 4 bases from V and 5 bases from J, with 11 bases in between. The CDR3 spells CASSSSRTYGYTF. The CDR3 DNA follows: TGTGCCAGCAGCTCATCAAGGACGTATGGCTACACCTTC.

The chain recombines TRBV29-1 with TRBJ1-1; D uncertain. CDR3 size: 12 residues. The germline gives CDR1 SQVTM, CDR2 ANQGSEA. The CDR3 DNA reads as TGCACAATCGTTGAGTCCAGCTATGAAGCTTTCTTT. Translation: CTIVESSYEAFF.

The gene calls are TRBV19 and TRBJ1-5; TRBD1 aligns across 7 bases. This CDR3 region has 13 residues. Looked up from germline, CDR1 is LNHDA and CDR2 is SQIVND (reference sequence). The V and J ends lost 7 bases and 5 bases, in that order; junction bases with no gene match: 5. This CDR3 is CASNWDSHQPQHF. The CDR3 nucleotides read TGTGCCAGTAACTGGGACAGCCATCAGCCCCAGCATTTT.

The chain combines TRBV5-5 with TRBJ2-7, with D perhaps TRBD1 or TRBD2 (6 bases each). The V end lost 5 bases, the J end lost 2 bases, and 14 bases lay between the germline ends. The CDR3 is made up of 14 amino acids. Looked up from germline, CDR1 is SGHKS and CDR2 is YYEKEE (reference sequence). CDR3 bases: TGTGCCAGCAGGCTGCGGGACACTCCCTACGAGCAGTACTTC. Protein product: CASRLRDTPYEQYF.

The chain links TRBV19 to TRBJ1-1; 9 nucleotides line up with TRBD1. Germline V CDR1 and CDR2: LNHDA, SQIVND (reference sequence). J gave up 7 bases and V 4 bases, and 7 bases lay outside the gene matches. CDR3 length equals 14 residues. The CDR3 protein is CASSTTGGSNEAFF. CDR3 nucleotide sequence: TGTGCCAGTAGTACTACAGGGGGCTCAAATGAAGCTTTCTTT.

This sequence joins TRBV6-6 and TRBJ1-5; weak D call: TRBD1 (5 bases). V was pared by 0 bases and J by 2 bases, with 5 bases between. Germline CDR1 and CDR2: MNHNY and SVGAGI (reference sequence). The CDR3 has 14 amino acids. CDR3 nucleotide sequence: TGTGCCAGCAGTTACTCACAGGGCAATCAGCCCCAGCATTTT. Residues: CASSYSQGNQPQHF.

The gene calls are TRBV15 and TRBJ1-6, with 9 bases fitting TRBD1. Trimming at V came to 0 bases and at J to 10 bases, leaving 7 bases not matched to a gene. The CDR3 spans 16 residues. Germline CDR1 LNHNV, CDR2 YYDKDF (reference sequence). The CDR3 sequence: CATSRDMTGGGSPLHF. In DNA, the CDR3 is TGTGCCACCAGCAGAGATATGACAGGGGGAGGCTCACCCCTCCACTTT. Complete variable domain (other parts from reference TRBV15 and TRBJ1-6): DAMVIQNPRYQVTQFGKPVTLSCSQTLNHNVMYWYQQKSSQAPKLLFHYYDKDFNNEADTPDNFQSRRPNTSFCFLDIRSPGLGDTAMYLCATSRDMTGGGSPLHFGNGTRLTVT.

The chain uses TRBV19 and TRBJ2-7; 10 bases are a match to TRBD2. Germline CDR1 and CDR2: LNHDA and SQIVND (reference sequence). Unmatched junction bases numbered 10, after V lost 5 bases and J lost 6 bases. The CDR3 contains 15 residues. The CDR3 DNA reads TGTGCCAGTAGTCCCGGCGCTAGCGGGGGAGGCGAGCAGTACTTC. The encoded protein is CASSPGASGGGEQYF.

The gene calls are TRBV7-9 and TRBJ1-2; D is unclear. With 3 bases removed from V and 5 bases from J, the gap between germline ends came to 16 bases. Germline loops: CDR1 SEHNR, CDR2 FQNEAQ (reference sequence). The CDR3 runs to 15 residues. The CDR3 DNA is TGTGCCAGCAGCTTTACCCCGACGGATTCTTATGGCTACACCTTC. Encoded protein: CASSFTPTDSYGYTF.

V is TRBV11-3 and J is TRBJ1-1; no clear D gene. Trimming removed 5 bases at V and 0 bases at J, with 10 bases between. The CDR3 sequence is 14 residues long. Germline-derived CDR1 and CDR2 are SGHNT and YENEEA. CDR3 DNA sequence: TGTGCCAGCAGCCCCGGACCGATGAACACTGAAGCTTTCTTT. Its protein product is CASSPGPMNTEAFF.

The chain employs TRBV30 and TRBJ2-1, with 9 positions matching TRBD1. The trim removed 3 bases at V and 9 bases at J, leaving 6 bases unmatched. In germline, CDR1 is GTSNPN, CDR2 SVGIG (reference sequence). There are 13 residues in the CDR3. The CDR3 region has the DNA TGTGCCTGGAGCCCCGGACAGGGGTCTGAGCAGTTCTTC. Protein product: CAWSPGQGSEQFF. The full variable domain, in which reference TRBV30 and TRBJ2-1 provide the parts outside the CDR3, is SQTIHQWPATLVQPVGSPLSLECTVEGTSNPNLYWYRQAAGRGLQLLFYSVGIGQISSEVPQNLSASRPQDRQFILSSKKLLLSDSGFYLCAWSPGQGSEQFFGPGTRLTVL.

The CDR3 loop is CASTPPSGNTEAFF. CDR3 bases: TGTGCCAGCACCCCACCGTCCGGGAACACTGAAGCTTTCTTT. The chain carries TRBV7-9 and TRBJ1-1; D is unclear. With 7 bases removed from V and 1 base from J, the gap between germline ends came to 13 bases. Germline assignment: CDR1 SEHNR and CDR2 FQNEAQ (reference sequence). The CDR3 has 14 amino acids. Full variable domain (missing parts from reference TRBV7-9 and TRBJ1-1): DTGVSQNPRHKITKRGQNVTFRCDPISEHNRLYWYRQTLGQGPEFLTYFQNEAQLEKSRLLSDRFSAERPKGSFSTLEIQRTEQGDSAMYLCASTPPSGNTEAFFGQGTRLTVV.

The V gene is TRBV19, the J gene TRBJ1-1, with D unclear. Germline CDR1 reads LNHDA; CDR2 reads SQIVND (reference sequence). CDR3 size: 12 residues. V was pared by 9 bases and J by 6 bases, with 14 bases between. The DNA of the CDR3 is TGTGCCAGCCGCTTTGGGGTGGCTGAAGCTTTCTTT. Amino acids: CASRFGVAEAFF. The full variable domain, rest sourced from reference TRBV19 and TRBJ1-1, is DGGITQSPKYLFRKEGQNVTLSCEQNLNHDAMYWYRQDPGQGLRLIYYSQIVNDFQKGDIAEGYSVSREKKESFPLTVTSAQKNPTAFYLCASRFGVAEAFFGQGTRLTVV.